This T cell receptor (beta chain) was obtained from a study of blood T cell repertoires in COVID-19. About the research overall: Whether acute or convalescent, the COVID-19 samples came from the United States, Italy and Spain.

TCRdb keeps only in-frame clones here, not all; method: immunoSEQ multiplex PCR. The profile shows fewer than 500,000 clones, roughly 86% of them singletons. Study members were between about 18 and 95 years old and lived in approximately 25 US regions. Cohort allocation depended upon clinical history that participants reported. Symptom resolution, clearance, or two negative PCRs marked donors in Cohort 3 as recovered. The CDR3 totals 11 residues. CDR1 SQVTM and CDR2 ANQGSEA come from the germline V gene. The sample holds one count of this clone. The TCR originated in a man aged 25 to 45 who had recovered from COVID-19. This sequence joins TRBV29-1 and TRBJ1-2; D is unresolved. The sequenced material came from PBMCs or T cells enriched from blood (not recorded which). The CDR3 sequence: CRADDRYGYTF. CDR3 in DNA: TGCAGGGCGGACGATCGTTATGGCTACACCTTC.